This T cell receptor (beta chain) derives from a study of shared clonotypes between healthy human individuals. Every contributor of samples was a Caucasian grown-up residing in Nashville, Tennessee. Generated by immunoSEQ multiplex PCR, the TCRdb table keeps only in-frame clones and is missing some. The sample lists approximately 2.3 million clones; 90% to 95% were seen once. CDR1 SGHTA and CDR2 FQGTGA come from the germline V gene. Trimming left V 2 bases short and J 1 base short, with 8 bases between. The CDR3 covers 14 residues. Concerning this clone itself: Within the sample, other DNA sequences also encode this same CDR3.

The origin of this receptor is a man between 18 and 35 years old in good health. Some clones in this sample may be carry-over from other donors' samples. Source material: naive CD4+ T cells from PBMCs. Subset here: CD45RA+ positively selected. The rearrangement uses TRBV7-3 and TRBJ1-1; D gene unclear. CDR3 DNA: TGTGCCAGCAGCTTACTCCCCGCGAACACTGAAGCTTTCTTT. Protein product: CASSLLPANTEAFF.